This T cell receptor beta chain appears in the sequencing data of a study of blood T cell repertoires in COVID-19. Only in-frame clones appear in the TCRdb table, and some are missing; sequencing was by immunoSEQ multiplex PCR. The profile covers some 130,000 clones, with approximately 86% appearing a single time and about an eighth taken by the ten largest. The CDR3 has 14 residues. CDR1 GTSNPN and CDR2 SVGIG come from the germline V gene (reference sequence). Trimming shortened V by 2 bases and J by 2 bases, and 12 bases separated the two germline ends. Sequenced: peripheral blood. The chain recombines TRBV30 with TRBJ2-5, with a weak D call TRBD1 (6 bases). The source of this sequence is a woman aged 70-85 years with COVID-19, enrolled during active disease. The CDR3 DNA reads TGTGCCTGGAGTTCAGGGGCACCTCAAGAGACCCAGTACTTC. Its protein product is CAWSSGAPQETQYF.